This entry lists 26 T cell receptor beta chains sequenced from one sample in a study of T cells after yellow fever vaccination. Via MiXCR, TCRdb re-called the 5' RACE reads, giving one row per CDR3 protein. This repertoire shows fewer than 350,000 distinct CDR3 sequences, roughly 4% found once; its top ten account for about a quarter. Here the sequenced sample was PBMCs, taken on the day of the yellow fever booster vaccination. These receptors all come from a man between 18 and 35 years old who received the YFV17D yellow fever vaccine.

This clonotype turned up a few times. The chain employs TRBV6-6 and TRBJ1-5, with D perhaps matching TRBD1 (5 bases). Trimming stripped 6 bases from V and 2 bases from J, with 14 bases between. The CDR3 extends over 15 amino acids. In germline, CDR1 is MNHNY, CDR2 SVGAGI (reference sequence). CDR3 sequence reads: CASRGQGLGNQPQHF. The CDR3, as DNA: TGTGCCAGCAGGGGCCAGGGTCTGGGCAATCAGCCCCAGCATTTT.

This clonotype was observed a handful of times. This sequence joins TRBV3-1 and TRBJ2-2; no clear D. The CDR3 is made up of 15 amino acids. Germline CDR1 is LGHDT and CDR2 is YNNKEL (reference sequence). V lost 4 bases and J lost 2, with 11 bases in between. CDR3 DNA: TGTGCCAGCAGCCCCCTTTACGACAACACCGGGGAGCTGTTTTTT. Encoded protein: CASSPLYDNTGELFF.

This clonotype was counted a few times. The gene calls are TRBV5-1 and TRBJ1-4; 7 bases fit TRBD1. The J segment lost 4 bases and the V segment lost 3 bases, leaving 12 bases of the junction unmatched. CDR1 and CDR2 from the germline V gene are SGHRS and YFSETQ. This CDR3 is 17 amino acids long. DNA for the CDR3: TGCGCCAGCAGCTGGGACCCAAGGGGGCTGAATAATGAAAAACTGTTTTTT. Protein sequence: CASSWDPRGLNNEKLFF.

This sequence joins TRBV5-1 and TRBJ2-5; D is possibly TRBD2 (6 bases). The length of the CDR3 is 13 residues. Germline V gene lookup returns CDR1 SGHRS and CDR2 YFSETQ. V was shortened by 7 bases and J by 5 bases, with 15 bases between the two germline ends. The CDR3 bases are TGCGCCAGCCGCGCCGGGGGAGCGGAGACCCAGTACTTC. This translates into CASRAGGAETQYF.

This clonotype was counted many times. The chain couples TRBV5-1 to TRBJ2-5, with a possible D match to TRBD1 (6 bases). This CDR3 has 17 residues. Trimming stripped 1 base from V and 1 base from J, with 17 bases between. Germline V gene sequence: CDR1 SGHRS, CDR2 YFSETQ. The CDR3 is CASSLTGSPAGQETQYF. Here the CDR3 DNA reads TGCGCCAGCAGCTTGACAGGGTCACCGGCGGGCCAAGAGACCCAGTACTTC. Filled out from reference TRBV5-1 and TRBJ2-5, the complete variable domain reads KAGVTQTPRYLIKTRGQQVTLSCSPISGHRSVSWYQQTPGQGLQFLFEYFSETQRNKGNFPGRFSGRQFSNSRSEMNVSTLELGDSALYLCASSLTGSPAGQETQYFGPGTRLLVL.

This clonotype was observed a handful of times. This chain connects TRBV6-5 to TRBJ2-3, with TRBD1 as a possible D gene (7 bases). The CDR3 loop spans 15 amino acids. Trimming removed 6 bases from V and 8 bases from J, with 21 bases in between. Germline assignment: CDR1 MNHEY and CDR2 SVGAGI. The CDR3: CASRLGGQAGFTQYF. For the CDR3, the DNA is TGTGCCAGCAGGCTGGGAGGACAGGCAGGGTTTACGCAGTATTTT.

The gene calls are TRBV4-2 and TRBJ2-3; the match to TRBD1 covers 10 bases. Germline lookup yields CDR1 LGHNA and CDR2 YNFKEQ. The CDR3 sequence is 14 residues long. V lost 8 bases, J lost 0 bases, and 2 bases stayed unmatched. DNA of the CDR3: TGTGCCAGCGGGACAGGGGTCAGCACAGATACGCAGTATTTT. This sequence encodes CASGTGVSTDTQYF.

The V call is TRBV28, the J call TRBJ1-6; the match to TRBD1 covers 7 bases. This CDR3 is 12 amino acids long. The germline CDR1 and CDR2 sequences are MDHEN and SYDVKM. V gave up 9 bases and J gave up 10 bases; unmatched junction bases: 6. CDR3 nucleotide sequence: TGTGCCAGTGAGGGGGCCGGCTCACCCCTCCACTTT. The encoded protein is CASEGAGSPLHF.

The table lists this clonotype with many counts. V gene TRBV5-6 combines with J gene TRBJ2-7; tentative D call: TRBD1 (6 bases). V dropped 5 bases and J dropped 4 bases, with 10 bases sitting between them. The CDR3 totals 12 residues. From germline, CDR1 is SGHDT and CDR2 YYEEEE. CDR3 in amino acids: CASSRDKYEQYV. In DNA form, the CDR3 reads TGTGCCAGCAGTCGGGACAAATACGAGCAGTACGTC.

Many counts were recorded for this clonotype. Sequence at one end of the junction differs from germline and may be a read error. The CDR3 DNA reads as TGTGCCAGCAGCGTAGCGGGGATGAGCTCTGGGGCCAACGTCCTGACTTTC. This gives the protein CASSVAGMSSGANVLTF. The V call is TRBV7-9, the J call TRBJ2-6; 8 bases fit TRBD2. There are 17 residues in the CDR3. Germline CDR1 and CDR2: SEHNR and FQNEAQ (reference sequence).

CDR3 in amino acids: CASRDQPTNEKLFF. CDR3 bases: TGTGCCAGCCGGGACCAACCAACTAATGAAAAACTGTTTTTT. This chain links TRBV18 with TRBJ1-4; TRBD1 might be the D (5 bases). Trimming removed 8 bases from V and 0 bases from J, with 10 bases in between. The V gene's germline CDR1 is KGHSH and CDR2 LQKENI. This CDR3 has 14 amino acids.

This clonotype was counted only a few times. The chain is built from TRBV2 and TRBJ1-5, with 7 bases lining up with TRBD1. The CDR3 runs to 15 residues. V shed 7 bases and J 0 bases; nucleotides not matched to a gene: 6. In germline, CDR1 is SNHLY, CDR2 FYNNEI. The CDR3 protein is CASTQGGYSNQPQHF. CDR3 in DNA: TGTGCCAGCACCCAGGGGGGCTATAGCAATCAGCCCCAGCATTTT.

This clonotype was seen a handful of times. This chain connects TRBV6-5 to TRBJ1-5; TRBD1 matches at 9 bases. This CDR3 has 15 amino acids. CDR1 and CDR2 (germline): MNHEY, SVGAGI. With 6 bases clipped from V and 5 bases from J, the junction kept 8 bases outside the gene matches. The CDR3 nucleotides read TGTGCCAGCAGACAAGGGACAGGGAATGATCAGCCCCAGCATTTT. It translates to CASRQGTGNDQPQHF.

The chain links TRBV4-3 to TRBJ1-5; D ambiguous. CDR1 LGHNA and CDR2 YSLEER come from the germline V gene. V lost 0 bases and J 3 bases, leaving 9 bases between the germline ends. The CDR3 runs 15 residues. CDR3 sequence reads: CASSQDWSSNQPQHF. The CDR3 nucleotides are TGCGCCAGCAGCCAAGATTGGTCCTCCAATCAGCCCCAGCATTTT.

Only a few counts were recorded for this clonotype. The rearrangement links TRBV5-6 to TRBJ1-1; 7 bases are a match to TRBD1. With 5 bases clipped from V and 2 bases from J, the junction kept 6 bases outside the gene matches. The germline V gene has CDR1 SGHDT and CDR2 YYEEEE. The CDR3 is 14 residues long. In DNA, the CDR3 is TGTGCCAGCAGGCGACAGGGTCGAAACACTGAAGCTTTCTTT. It codes for CASRRQGRNTEAFF.

This clonotype was seen many times. V gene TRBV5-1 combines with J gene TRBJ1-1, with D unclear. The CDR3 is 12 amino acids. Germline V lookup: CDR1 SGHRS, CDR2 YFSETQ. Trimming left V 6 bases short and J 1 base short, with 7 bases between. The CDR3 DNA is TGCGCCAGCAAGAGGGCGAACACTGAAGCTTTCTTT. This sequence encodes CASKRANTEAFF.

This clonotype has a count of ten or more. V usage is TRBV3-1 and J usage is TRBJ2-5; TRBD2 matches 9 bases. The trim removed 1 base at V and 4 bases at J, leaving 7 bases unmatched. This CDR3 has 16 amino acids. Looked up from germline, CDR1 is LGHDT and CDR2 is YNNKEL (reference sequence). Here the CDR3 reads CASSQVSGGPRETQYF. CDR3 coding DNA: TGTGCCAGCAGCCAAGTCAGCGGGGGGCCCCGAGAGACCCAGTACTTC.

In its sample, this clonotype was seen a few times. V is TRBV6-5 and J is TRBJ1-1; D perhaps matches TRBD1 (6 bases). Germline V gene data show CDR1 as MNHEY and CDR2 as SVGAGI. CDR3 length: 13 amino acids. V was cut by 0 bases and J by 7 bases, with 9 bases left in between. In nucleotides, the CDR3 is TGTGCCAGCAGTTACTCTTGGACAGATGAAGCTTTCTTT. Its protein is CASSYSWTDEAFF.

At least ten counts were recorded for this clonotype. V usage is TRBV5-6 and J usage is TRBJ2-3; possibly TRBD1 or TRBD2 for D (5 bases each). The germline gives CDR1 SGHDT, CDR2 YYEEEE. The germline V and J ends were trimmed by 6 bases and 7 bases, with 33 bases remaining between them. The CDR3 totals 19 residues. Written as DNA, the CDR3 is TGTGCCAGCACCACGACTCCCCGGTTTGCGACAGCGGAGGTAAATACGCAGTATTTT. Translating it yields CASTTTPRFATAEVNTQYF. The entire variable domain, with the rest obtained from reference TRBV5-6 and TRBJ2-3, is as follows: DAGVTQSPTHLIKTRGQQVTLRCSPKSGHDTVSWYQQALGQGPQFIFQYYEEEERQRGNFPDRFSGHQFPNYSSELNVNALLLGDSALYLCASTTTPRFATAEVNTQYFGPGTRLTVL.

This clonotype was seen repeatedly, ten times or more. This rearrangement joins TRBV20-1 to TRBJ2-7; D is possibly TRBD1 (5 bases). The CDR3 sequence is 14 residues long. Trimming shortened V by 6 bases and J by 3 bases, and 18 bases separated the two germline ends. CDR1 is DFQATT and CDR2 is SNEGSKA in the germline V gene (reference sequence). The CDR3 DNA sequence: TGCAGTGCCAGGCCAGGGATAGGGTTCTACGAGCAGTACTTC. This translates into CSARPGIGFYEQYF.

The rearrangement joins TRBV27 to TRBJ2-7; 10 bases are a match to TRBD1. With 8 bases clipped from V and 2 bases from J, the junction kept 6 bases outside the gene matches. The CDR3 length is 14 residues. Germline V gene lookup returns CDR1 MNHEY and CDR2 SMNVEV (reference sequence). The CDR3 is CASQTGQGPYEQYF. As DNA, the CDR3 is TGTGCCAGCCAAACGGGACAGGGGCCCTACGAGCAGTACTTC.

This clonotype has a count of ten or more. CDR3 loop: CSVTKPGSQETQYF. DNA of the CDR3: TGCAGTGTTACCAAGCCCGGGAGCCAAGAGACCCAGTACTTC. The chain is built from TRBV20-1 and TRBJ2-5, with D tentatively TRBD2 (6 bases). Trimming shortened V by 7 bases and J by 1 base, and 16 bases separated the two germline ends. The CDR3 covers 14 residues. Germline V gene data show CDR1 as DFQATT and CDR2 as SNEGSKA (reference sequence).

This clonotype was found many times. The CDR3 region is CASSASVTTPVYF. As DNA, the CDR3 is TGTGCCAGCAGCGCCTCCGTGACCACCCCAGTATATTTT. J is TRBJ2-3 and V is TRBV7-2; D gene uncertain. CDR3 length equals 13 residues. Germline CDR1 and CDR2: SGHTA and FQGNSA. V shed 5 bases and J shed 15 bases, with 21 bases lying between them. The complete variable domain, with remaining parts taken from reference TRBV7-2 and TRBJ2-3, reads GAGVSQSPSNKVTEKGKDVELRCDPISGHTALYWYRQSLGQGLEFLIYFQGNSAPDKSGLPSDRFSAERTGGSVSTLTIQRTQQEDSAVYLCASSASVTTPVYFGPGTRLTVL.

This clonotype was counted ten times or more. The rearrangement joins TRBV20-1 to TRBJ2-4; D ambiguous. Germline V gene data show CDR1 as DFQATT and CDR2 as SNEGSKA (reference sequence). V lost 5 bases and J lost 6, with 17 bases in between. The CDR3 extends over 14 amino acids. Here the CDR3 reads CSAPPTASLNIQYF. The CDR3 DNA is TGCAGTGCTCCTCCCACAGCCAGTCTAAACATTCAGTACTTC.

This clonotype was counted many times. The chain is built from TRBV18 and TRBJ1-5; D uncertain. The CDR3 is 15 residues long. CDR1 and CDR2 (germline): KGHSH, LQKENI. With 5 bases removed from V and 9 bases from J, the gap between germline ends came to 20 bases. In DNA form, the CDR3 reads TGTGCCAGCTCATACCTCGGCCCACCCCGGAGGCCCCAGCATTTT. As protein: CASSYLGPPRRPQHF. Supplemented by reference TRBV18 and TRBJ1-5, the full variable domain reads NAGVMQNPRHLVRRRGQEARLRCSPMKGHSHVYWYRQLPEEGLKFMVYLQKENIIDESGMPKERFSAEFPKEGPSILRIQQVVRGDSAAYFCASSYLGPPRRPQHFGDGTRLSIL.

The J gene is TRBJ2-7, the V gene TRBV7-6, with a weak D call TRBD1 (5 bases). V lost 7 bases, J lost 0 bases, and 10 bases lay in between. Per the germline V gene, CDR1 is SGHVS and CDR2 is FNYEAQ. The CDR3 is made up of 13 amino acids. CDR3 amino acids: CASTPDNSYEQYF. The CDR3 DNA sequence: TGTGCCAGCACCCCGGACAACTCCTACGAGCAGTACTTC.